The TCR beta chain under discussion was sequenced for a study of cytomegalovirus exposure and HLA in healthy donors. Germline CDR1 SEHNR, CDR2 FQNEAQ (reference sequence). V dropped 5 bases and J dropped 1; count of bases not matched to a gene: 9. The CDR3 is made up of 16 amino acids. 60 Vbeta and 13 Jbeta primers were used in PCR. Assay: immunoSEQ multiplex PCR; the TCRdb copy retains only in-frame clones and omits some. This table has 80,000 to 100,000 clones, around 73% appearing once. The sequenced sample consisted of PBMCs. The sequence was obtained from a man aged 35 to 55 in good health and CMV-seronegative. The rearrangement joins TRBV7-9 to TRBJ1-1, with 8 bases that match TRBD1. In DNA, the CDR3 is TGTGCCAGCAGCGAATGGGCAGGGGGCGCGAACACTGAAGCTTTCTTT. Translating gives CASSEWAGGANTEAFF.